The present TCR beta chain was sequenced within a study of cytomegalovirus exposure and HLA in healthy donors. Study background: Earlier, some 170 million T cells were analyzed, and around 100 million unique TCR beta sequences were found among them. Study outcomes and limitations: A missense variant in DCLRE1C was later tied to TCR beta V- and J-gene trimming. Immune exposure information comprised only CMV serostatus. It is likely that the observed cluster of highly shared sequence variants was a sequencing artifact.

In the PCR, 60 Vbeta and 13 Jbeta primers were used. Measured with immunoSEQ multiplex PCR; TCRdb has only the in-frame clones, and not every one. This sample yields 190,000 or so clones, of which roughly 80% are seen a single time; 6.5% belongs to the top ten. Of note for this clone: Its antigen is unidentified.

CDR1 and CDR2 from the germline V gene are SGHTA and FQGNSA. V was pared by 1 base and J by 6 bases, with 2 bases of the junction left unmatched. This CDR3 region has 13 residues. The clonotype comes from a woman aged 45-65 years in good health and CMV-seropositive. The material sequenced was PBMCs. This chain uses TRBV7-2 with TRBJ2-5, with 7 positions matching TRBD1. For the CDR3, the DNA is TGTGCCAGCAGCTTAGGACAGGGAAAGACCCAGTACTTC. Protein: CASSLGQGKTQYF.